A single sample is the source of the 5 T cell receptor beta chains below, sequenced in a study of OX40 agonist ivuxolimab in advanced cancers. Profiled with immunoSEQ multiplex PCR; TCRdb holds only in-frame clones, not every one. The table includes approximately 47,000 clones, around 90% detected once. Sequenced here: CD4+ or CD8+ T cells sorted from blood, sampled in a trial of the OX40 agonist ivuxolimab. The receptors were sampled from an adult with an advanced solid tumor such as melanoma, head and neck, liver or kidney cancer.

This chain connects TRBV30 to TRBJ1-2; no definite D call. This CDR3 spans 14 amino acids. Germline CDR1 is GTSNPN and CDR2 is SVGIG (reference sequence). V lost 1 base and J lost 0, with 9 bases in between. This CDR3 reads CAWSDRLANYGYTF. Written as DNA, the CDR3 is TGTGCCTGGAGTGATCGACTAGCTAACTATGGCTACACCTTC. Filled out from reference TRBV30 and TRBJ1-2, the complete variable domain reads SQTIHQWPATLVQPVGSPLSLECTVEGTSNPNLYWYRQAAGRGLQLLFYSVGIGQISSEVPQNLSASRPQDRQFILSSKKLLLSDSGFYLCAWSDRLANYGYTFGSGTRLTVV.

The chain recombines TRBV4-1 with TRBJ2-2, with TRBD2 identical over 16 bases. CDR3 length: 15 residues. Germline V gene lookup returns CDR1 MGHRA and CDR2 YSYEKL. With V trimmed by 4 bases and J by 11 bases, 4 bases remained unmatched. CDR3 in amino acids: CASSLGLAGGPELFF. CDR3 bases: TGCGCCAGCAGCCTGGGACTAGCGGGGGGGCCTGAGCTGTTTTTT.

The chain employs TRBV9 and TRBJ2-1, with 9 bases matching TRBD1. The CDR3 covers 16 residues. J was trimmed by 4 bases and V by 4 bases; bases with no gene match: 9. The germline CDR1 and CDR2 sequences are SGDLS and YYNGEE. CDR3 nucleotide sequence: TGTGCCAGCAGCCTATTCCTACAGGGGGCGTACAATGAGCAGTTCTTC. Translated, it gives CASSLFLQGAYNEQFF.

This chain connects TRBV9 to TRBJ2-2, with 7 bases identical to TRBD2. The junction had 12 bases not matched to a gene; V was cut back by 5 bases and J by 8 bases. Germline loops: CDR1 SGDLS, CDR2 YYNGEE. This CDR3 region has 15 residues. For the CDR3, the DNA is TGTGCCAGCAGTAGCGGCCAGCGGGGACCAGGGGAGCTGTTTTTT. Translated, it gives CASSSGQRGPGELFF.

The rearrangement joins TRBV4-2 to TRBJ2-1, with D perhaps assigned TRBD1 or TRBD2 (6 bases each). This CDR3 is built from 15 residues. Germline CDR1 reads LGHNA; CDR2 reads YNFKEQ. Trimming pared 1 base from V and 5 bases from J, leaving 12 bases between. For the CDR3, the DNA is TGTGCCAGCAGCCAAGTAGGGGGGCTGGACAATGAGCAGTTCTTC. Amino acid sequence: CASSQVGGLDNEQFF.